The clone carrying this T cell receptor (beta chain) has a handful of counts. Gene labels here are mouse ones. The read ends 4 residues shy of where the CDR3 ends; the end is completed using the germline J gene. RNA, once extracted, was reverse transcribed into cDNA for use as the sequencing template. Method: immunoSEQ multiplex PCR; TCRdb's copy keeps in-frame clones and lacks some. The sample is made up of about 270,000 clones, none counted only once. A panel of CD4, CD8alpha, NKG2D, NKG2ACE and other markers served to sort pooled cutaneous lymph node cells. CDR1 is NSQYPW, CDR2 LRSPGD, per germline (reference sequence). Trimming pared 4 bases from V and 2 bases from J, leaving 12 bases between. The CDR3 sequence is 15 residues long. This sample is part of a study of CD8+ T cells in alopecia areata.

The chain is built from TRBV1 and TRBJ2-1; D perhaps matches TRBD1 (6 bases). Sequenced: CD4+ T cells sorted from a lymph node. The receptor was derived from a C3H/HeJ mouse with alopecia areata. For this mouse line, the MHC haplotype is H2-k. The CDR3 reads CTCSDQGKDYAEQFF. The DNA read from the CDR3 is TGCACCTGCAGTGATCAGGGGAAGGACTATGCT.